This T cell receptor (beta chain) was sequenced during a study of blood T cell repertoires in COVID-19. Study-level information: PBMCs, B-cell-depleted T cells, or T cells provided the cDNA or gDNA that made up the material.

In germline, CDR1 is SGHTA, CDR2 FQGTGA. V was clipped by 4 bases and J by 10 bases; unmatched bases: 13. The length of the CDR3 is 15 residues. Authors' processing steps: Amplified reference gene primers provided the basis for estimating nucleated cell counts. Method: immunoSEQ multiplex PCR; TCRdb's copy keeps in-frame clones and lacks some. D and trimming come from the DNA, and the V and J calls and clone size come from that table. The repertoire has about 150,000 clones, around 74% of them found once; the top ten carry approximately 3.7%. The material sequenced was peripheral blood. This TCR was recovered from a woman of 80 years or more with acute or convalescent COVID-19. The chain is built from TRBV7-3 and TRBJ2-1; the match to TRBD2 covers 7 bases. The CDR3 bases are TGTGCCAGCAGCTCGTTAGGGGCCCAGGGACTAGAGCAGTTCTTC. Translated, it gives CASSSLGAQGLEQFF.